Listed below are T cell receptor beta chains from one sample, sequenced in a study of cytotoxic CD8 clonotypes in ibrutinib-treated CLL. Generated by immunoSEQ multiplex PCR, the TCRdb table keeps only in-frame clones and is missing some. The profile shows some 140,000 clones, approximately 90% of them singletons. The sample was PBMCs, taken after 12 months of ibrutinib treatment. The origin of the receptors is a human donor with chronic lymphocytic leukemia. Both conserved end residues are part of each CDR3. D genes are given only for firm matches. Some rows mark clone size as missing; the rest say once, few, many or name a class of expanded clone.

d_call j_call v_call clone_size cdr3_nt cdr3_aa
TRBD1 TRBJ2-2 TRBV18 NA TGTGCCAGCTCACCACGGGACAGCGTAACCGGGGAGCTGTTTTTT CASSPRDSVTGELFF
TRBD1 TRBJ1-5 TRBV6-1 once TGTGCCAGCAGTGTTGGGACAGGTAATGATCAGCCCCAGCATTTT CASSVGTGNDQPQHF
TRBD2 TRBJ2-2 TRBV11-3 NA TGTGCCAGCAGCTCGTTCTATCTAGCGGAGAACACCGGGGAGCTGTTTTTT CASSSFYLAENTGELFF
TRBD2 TRBJ2-1 TRBV27 NA TGTGCCAGCAGTTTAGAGGGGACTAGCGGAGGTAATGAGCAGTTCTTC CASSLEGTSGGNEQFF
NA TRBJ1-5 TRBV28 NA TGTGCCAGCAGTCCCTACCGGGGGGGGAGAGAGGAATATGGCAATCAGCCCCAGCATTTT CASSPYRGGREEYGNQPQHF
TRBD1 TRBJ1-2 TRBV27 NA TGTGCCAGCAGTTTAAGCCCGGGACAGGGGATGATAACTGGCGGCTACACCTTC CASSLSPGQGMITGGYTF
TRBD2 TRBJ2-1 TRBV19 once TGTGCCAGTAGTATTGGCGGACTAGCGGGAGTCGCCTACAATGAGCAGTTCTTC CASSIGGLAGVAYNEQFF
NA TRBJ2-2 TRBV6-5 NA TGTGCCAGCAGTTTCTTCAGGGGGGAGGCCGGGGAGCTGTTTTTT CASSFFRGEAGELFF
NA TRBJ1-1 TRBV29-1 NA TGCAGCGTCGGGAGGGGAGGCACTGAAGCTTTCTTT CSVGRGGTEAFF
NA TRBJ2-1 TRBV30 NA TGTGCCGGGTATCACGGTCGCAATGAGCAGTTCTTC CAGYHGRNEQFF
TRBD2 TRBJ2-7 TRBV6-5 once TGTGCCAGCAGTCGCCTAGCGGGCGGGGGCTACGAGCAGTACTTC CASSRLAGGGYEQYF
TRBD2 TRBJ2-3 TRBV28 NA TGTGCCAGCAGTAGCGGGAGTGGGGGAGATACGCAGTATTTT CASSSGSGGDTQYF
NA TRBJ2-3 TRBV25-1 NA TGTGCCAGCAGTGAATATTGGAGGGAACTTGATACGCAGTATTTT CASSEYWRELDTQYF
NA TRBJ2-3 TRBV7-3 once TGTGCCAGCAGCTCCATCGGAGGCACAGATACGCAGTATTTT CASSSIGGTDTQYF
TRBD2 TRBJ2-3 TRBV11-2 NA TGTGCCAGCAAACTAGCGGGAACAGATACGCAGTATTTT CASKLAGTDTQYF
TRBD1 TRBJ2-3 TRBV19 NA TGTGCCAGTAGTATGGTGGGACAGGGGTTGGATACGCAGTATTTT CASSMVGQGLDTQYF
TRBD1 TRBJ2-1 TRBV5-4 NA TGTGCCAGCAGCTTGGGACAGGGAAGAGGAGATGAGCAGTTCTTC CASSLGQGRGDEQFF
TRBD1 TRBJ2-2 TRBV6-6 NA TGTGCCAGCAGGAGCGACAGGGGCGACACCGGGGAGCTGTTTTTT CASRSDRGDTGELFF
NA TRBJ1-1 TRBV9 few TGTGCCAGCAGCGTTTACGCGGGTCAGCCCGCGGGAACTGAAGCTTTCTTT CASSVYAGQPAGTEAFF
NA TRBJ2-7 TRBV27 NA TGTGCCAGCAGTTTAAGGAACAGGCGGGATAGCTCCTACGAGCAGTACTTC CASSLRNRRDSSYEQYF
NA TRBJ2-3 TRBV28 NA TGTGCCAGCAGTTTGGTCACAGATACGCAGTATTTT CASSLVTDTQYF
NA TRBJ2-7 TRBV28 NA TGTGCCAGCCGGGACGGGGCGGGGGAGCAGTACTTC CASRDGAGEQYF
TRBD2 TRBJ2-7 TRBV28 once TGTGCCAGCAGTTTCCCTGTACTAGCGGGACGCTACGAGCAGTACTTC CASSFPVLAGRYEQYF
TRBD2 TRBJ2-1 TRBV7-3 NA TGTGCCAGCAGCCCCCAAGCGGGAGGGGGGAATGAGCAGTTCTTC CASSPQAGGGNEQFF
NA TRBJ1-2 TRBV6-5 NA TGTGCCAGCACTGGGACTAACTATGGCTACACCTTC CASTGTNYGYTF
NA TRBJ1-1 TRBV7-2 NA TGTGCCAGCAGCCCAAATCAGGAGAACACTGAAGCTTTCTTT CASSPNQENTEAFF
NA TRBJ1-3 TRBV6-5 once TGTGCCAGCAGTTACTCGGGTAGGATACAGGACACCATATATTTT CASSYSGRIQDTIYF
TRBD2 TRBJ2-7 TRBV30 NA TGTGCCTGGAGTGTACGCGGGACTAGCGGTTCCTACGAGCAGTACTTC CAWSVRGTSGSYEQYF
NA TRBJ2-1 TRBV9 NA TGTGCCAGCAGCGTGGAAAGTAATGAGCAGTTCTTC CASSVESNEQFF
NA TRBJ2-5 TRBV5-6 NA TGTGCCAGCAGTCTGGGGAGGCTCCAAGAGACCCAGTACTTC CASSLGRLQETQYF
TRBD2 TRBJ2-3 TRBV11-3 NA TGTGCCAGCAGTCCCGGAGCTAGCGGGTCAGATACGCAGTATTTT CASSPGASGSDTQYF
NA TRBJ2-7 TRBV29-1 NA TGCAGCGTTGAGGACGGAGCCTACGAGCAGTACTTC CSVEDGAYEQYF